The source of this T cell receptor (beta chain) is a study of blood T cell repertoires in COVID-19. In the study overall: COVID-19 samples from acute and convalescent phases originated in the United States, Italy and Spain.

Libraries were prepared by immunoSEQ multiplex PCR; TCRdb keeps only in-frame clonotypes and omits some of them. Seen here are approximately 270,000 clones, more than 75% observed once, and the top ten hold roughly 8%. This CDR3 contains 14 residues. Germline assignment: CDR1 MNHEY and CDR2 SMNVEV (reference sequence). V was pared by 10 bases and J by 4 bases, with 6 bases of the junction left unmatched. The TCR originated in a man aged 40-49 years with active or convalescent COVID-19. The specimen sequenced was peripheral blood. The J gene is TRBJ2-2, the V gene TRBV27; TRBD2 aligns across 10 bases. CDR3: CATTSGIGTGELFF. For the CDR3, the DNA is TGTGCCACTACTAGCGGGATCGGCACCGGGGAGCTGTTTTTT.